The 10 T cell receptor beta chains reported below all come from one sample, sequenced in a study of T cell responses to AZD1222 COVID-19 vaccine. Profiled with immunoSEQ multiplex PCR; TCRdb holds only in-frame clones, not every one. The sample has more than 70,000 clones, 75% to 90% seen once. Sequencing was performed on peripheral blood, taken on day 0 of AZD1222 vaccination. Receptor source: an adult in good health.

The CDR3 region has the DNA TGTGCCAGCAGTCCCAGCAGGGTTGGTAGGGAGACCCAGTACTTC. This translates into CASSPSRVGRETQYF. The chain combines TRBV28 with TRBJ2-5; TRBD1 might be the D (5 bases). Germline V gene data show CDR1 as MDHEN and CDR2 as SYDVKM. V was trimmed by 5 bases and J by 5 bases, leaving 18 bases between them. The CDR3 runs to 15 residues.

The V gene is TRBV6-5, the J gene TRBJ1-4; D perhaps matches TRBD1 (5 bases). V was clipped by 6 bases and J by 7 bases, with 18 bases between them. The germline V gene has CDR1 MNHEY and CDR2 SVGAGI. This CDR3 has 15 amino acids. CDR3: CASRRLGRVGEKLFF. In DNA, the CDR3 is TGTGCCAGCAGGAGGTTGGGCAGGGTCGGTGAAAAACTGTTTTTT.

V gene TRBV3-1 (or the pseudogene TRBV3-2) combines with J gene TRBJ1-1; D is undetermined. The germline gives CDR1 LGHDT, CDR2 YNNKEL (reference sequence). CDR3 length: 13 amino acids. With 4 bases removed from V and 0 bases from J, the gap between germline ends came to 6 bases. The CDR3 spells CASSLAMNTEAFF. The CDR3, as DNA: TGTGCCAGCAGCCTGGCAATGAACACTGAAGCTTTCTTT.

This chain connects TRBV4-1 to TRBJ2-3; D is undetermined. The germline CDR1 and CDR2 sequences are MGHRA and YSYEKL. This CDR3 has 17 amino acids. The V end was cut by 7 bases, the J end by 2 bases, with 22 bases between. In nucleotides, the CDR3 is TGCGCCAGCAACCCAAGCGCCCACGTTAGAGTCACAGATACGCAGTATTTT. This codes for CASNPSAHVRVTDTQYF.

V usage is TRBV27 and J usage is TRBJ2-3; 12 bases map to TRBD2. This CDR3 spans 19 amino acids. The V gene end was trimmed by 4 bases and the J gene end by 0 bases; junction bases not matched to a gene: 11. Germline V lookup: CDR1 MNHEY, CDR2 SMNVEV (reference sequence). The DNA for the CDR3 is TGTGCCAGCAGTTCCCCCCGGACTAGCGGGATCCTTAGCACAGATACGCAGTATTTT. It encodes CASSSPRTSGILSTDTQYF.

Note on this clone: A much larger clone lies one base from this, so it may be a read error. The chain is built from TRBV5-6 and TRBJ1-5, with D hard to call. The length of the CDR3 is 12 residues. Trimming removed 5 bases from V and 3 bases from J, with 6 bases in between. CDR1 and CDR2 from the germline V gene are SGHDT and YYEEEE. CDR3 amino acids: CASSLNNQPQHF. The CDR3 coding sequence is TGTGCCAGCAGTCTGAACAATCAGCCCCAGCATTTT.

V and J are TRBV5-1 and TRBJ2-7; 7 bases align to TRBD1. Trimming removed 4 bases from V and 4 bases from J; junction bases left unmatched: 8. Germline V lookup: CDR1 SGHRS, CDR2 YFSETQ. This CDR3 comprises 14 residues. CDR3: CASSPRQGGYEQYF. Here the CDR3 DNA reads TGCGCCAGCAGCCCCCGACAGGGTGGTTACGAGCAGTACTTC.

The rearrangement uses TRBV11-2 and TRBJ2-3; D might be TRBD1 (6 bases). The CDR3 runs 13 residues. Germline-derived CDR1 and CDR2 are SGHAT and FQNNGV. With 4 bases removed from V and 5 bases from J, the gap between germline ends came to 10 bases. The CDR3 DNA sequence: TGTGCCAGCAGCTCAGGGGTAAAAGATACGCAGTATTTT. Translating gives CASSSGVKDTQYF.

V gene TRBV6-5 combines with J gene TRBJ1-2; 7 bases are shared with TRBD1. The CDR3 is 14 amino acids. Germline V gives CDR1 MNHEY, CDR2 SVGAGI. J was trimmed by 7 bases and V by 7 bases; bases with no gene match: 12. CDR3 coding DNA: TGTGCCAGCAACCGACAGGGAGGTTATGTTGGCTACACCTTC. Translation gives CASNRQGGYVGYTF.

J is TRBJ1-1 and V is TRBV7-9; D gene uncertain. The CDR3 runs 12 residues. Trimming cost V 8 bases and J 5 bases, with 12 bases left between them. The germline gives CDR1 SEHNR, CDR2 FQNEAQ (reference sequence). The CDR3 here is CASEGRGTEAFF. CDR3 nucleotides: TGTGCCAGCGAAGGACGCGGGACTGAAGCTTTCTTT.